This TCR beta chain originates from a study of circulating and synovial CD4+ cells in juvenile arthritis. This CDR3 region has 14 residues. The trim removed 8 bases at V and 2 bases at J, leaving 6 bases unmatched. Germline-derived CDR1 and CDR2 are KGHSH and LQKENI. Study-wide points: Vbeta family usage analysis did not detect the pathogenic-like versus bulk difference.

Points on this clone: Its cognate antigen is unknown.

Clones were sequenced by immunoSEQ multiplex PCR, and TCRdb holds only the in-frame ones, with some missing. The repertoire consists of about 32,000 clones, with roughly 93% occurring once and the leading ten covering 2.9%. The sample comprised CD4+ T cells from blood. V gene TRBV18 combines with J gene TRBJ1-3; 7 bases match TRBD1. This TCR was sampled from a human donor with juvenile idiopathic arthritis. The CDR3 DNA reads as TGTGCCAGCCACCTAGACAGGGCTGGAAACACCATATATTTT. The encoded protein is CASHLDRAGNTIYF.